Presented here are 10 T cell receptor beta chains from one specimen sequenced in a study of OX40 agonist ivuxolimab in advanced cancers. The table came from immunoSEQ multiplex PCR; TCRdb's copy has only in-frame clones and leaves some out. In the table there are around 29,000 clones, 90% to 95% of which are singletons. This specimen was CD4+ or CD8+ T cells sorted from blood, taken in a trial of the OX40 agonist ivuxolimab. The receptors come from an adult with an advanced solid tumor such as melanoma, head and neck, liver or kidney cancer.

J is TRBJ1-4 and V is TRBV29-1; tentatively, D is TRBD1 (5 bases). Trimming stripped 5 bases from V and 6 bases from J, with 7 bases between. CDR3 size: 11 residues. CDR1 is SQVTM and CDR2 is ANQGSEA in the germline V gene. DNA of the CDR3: TGCAGCGTTTGGGGGGATGAAAAACTGTTTTTT. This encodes CSVWGDEKLFF.

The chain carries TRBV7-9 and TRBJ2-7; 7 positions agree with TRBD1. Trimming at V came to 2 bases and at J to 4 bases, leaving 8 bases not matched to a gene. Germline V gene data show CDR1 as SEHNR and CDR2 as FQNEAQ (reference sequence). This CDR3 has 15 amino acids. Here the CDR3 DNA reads TGTGCCAGCAGCTTATACCGACAGGGTGGGTACGAGCAGTACTTC. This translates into CASSLYRQGGYEQYF.

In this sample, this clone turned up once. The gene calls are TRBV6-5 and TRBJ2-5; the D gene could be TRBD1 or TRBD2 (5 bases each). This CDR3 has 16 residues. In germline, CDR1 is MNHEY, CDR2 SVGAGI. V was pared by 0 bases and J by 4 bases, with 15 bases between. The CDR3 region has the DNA TGTGCCAGCAGTTACTCGATAGGGGAGAGAGGAGAGACCCAGTACTTC. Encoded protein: CASSYSIGERGETQYF.

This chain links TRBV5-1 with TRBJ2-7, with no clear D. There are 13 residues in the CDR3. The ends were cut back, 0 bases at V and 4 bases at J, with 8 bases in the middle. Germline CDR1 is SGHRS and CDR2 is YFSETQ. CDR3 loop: CASSLAVGYEQYF. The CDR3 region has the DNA TGCGCCAGCAGCTTGGCGGTAGGGTACGAGCAGTACTTC.

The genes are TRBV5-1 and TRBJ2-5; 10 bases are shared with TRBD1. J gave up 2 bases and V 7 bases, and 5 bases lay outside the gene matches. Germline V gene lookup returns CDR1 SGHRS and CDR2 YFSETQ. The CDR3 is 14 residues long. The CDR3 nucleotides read TGCGCCAGCGGACAGGGGGGAGTACAAGAGACCCAGTACTTC. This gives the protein CASGQGGVQETQYF.

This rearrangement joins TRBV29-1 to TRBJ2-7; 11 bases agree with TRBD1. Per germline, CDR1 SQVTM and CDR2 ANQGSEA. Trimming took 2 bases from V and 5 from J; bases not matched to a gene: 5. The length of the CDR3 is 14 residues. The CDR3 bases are TGCAGCGTTGAATCAGGACAGGGGGCGAACGAGCAGTACTTC. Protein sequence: CSVESGQGANEQYF.

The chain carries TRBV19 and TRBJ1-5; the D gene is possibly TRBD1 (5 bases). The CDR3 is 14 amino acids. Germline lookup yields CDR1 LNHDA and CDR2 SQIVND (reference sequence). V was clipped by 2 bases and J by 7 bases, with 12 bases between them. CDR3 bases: TGTGCCAGTAGTATAACCCAGGGCGTACAGCCCCAGCATTTT. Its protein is CASSITQGVQPQHF. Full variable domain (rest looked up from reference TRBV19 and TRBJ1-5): DGGITQSPKYLFRKEGQNVTLSCEQNLNHDAMYWYRQDPGQGLRLIYYSQIVNDFQKGDIAEGYSVSREKKESFPLTVTSAQKNPTAFYLCASSITQGVQPQHFGDGTRLSIL.

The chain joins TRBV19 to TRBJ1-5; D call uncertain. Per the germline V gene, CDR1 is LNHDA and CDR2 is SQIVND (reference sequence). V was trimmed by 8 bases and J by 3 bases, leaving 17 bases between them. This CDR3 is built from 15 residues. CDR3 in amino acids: CASSRLLTFNQPQHF. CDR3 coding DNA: TGTGCCAGTTCACGTTTGTTGACTTTCAATCAGCCCCAGCATTTT.

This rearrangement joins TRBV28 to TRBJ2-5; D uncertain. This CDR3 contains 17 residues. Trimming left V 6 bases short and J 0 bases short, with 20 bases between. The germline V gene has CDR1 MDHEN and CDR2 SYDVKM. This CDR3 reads CASSLHLTLQNQETQYF. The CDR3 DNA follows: TGTGCCAGCAGCCTGCACTTAACCCTACAGAACCAAGAGACCCAGTACTTC. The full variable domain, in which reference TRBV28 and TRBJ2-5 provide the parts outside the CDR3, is DVKVTQSSRYLVKRTGEKVFLECVQDMDHENMFWYRQDPGLGLRLIYFSYDVKMKEKGDIPEGYSVSREKKERFSLILESASTNQTSMYLCASSLHLTLQNQETQYFGPGTRLLVL.

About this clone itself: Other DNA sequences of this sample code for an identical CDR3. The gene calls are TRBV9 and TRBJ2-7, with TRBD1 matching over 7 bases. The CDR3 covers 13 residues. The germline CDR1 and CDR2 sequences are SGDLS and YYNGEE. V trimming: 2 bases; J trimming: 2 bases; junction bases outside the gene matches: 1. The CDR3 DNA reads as TGTGCCAGCAGCGTTGGGACAGCCTACGAGCAGTACTTC. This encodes CASSVGTAYEQYF.